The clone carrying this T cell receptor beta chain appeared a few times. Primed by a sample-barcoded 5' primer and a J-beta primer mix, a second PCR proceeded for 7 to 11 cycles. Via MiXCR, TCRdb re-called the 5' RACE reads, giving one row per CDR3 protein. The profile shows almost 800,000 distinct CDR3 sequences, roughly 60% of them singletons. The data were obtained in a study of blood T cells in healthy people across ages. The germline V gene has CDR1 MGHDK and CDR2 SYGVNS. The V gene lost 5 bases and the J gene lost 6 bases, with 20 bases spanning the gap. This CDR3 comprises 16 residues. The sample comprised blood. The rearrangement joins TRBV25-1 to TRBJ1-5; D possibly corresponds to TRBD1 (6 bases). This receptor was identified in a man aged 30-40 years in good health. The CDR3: CASSSLGDTTGQPQHF. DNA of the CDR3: TGTGCCAGCAGTTCTTTAGGGGACACAACCGGTCAGCCCCAGCATTTT.